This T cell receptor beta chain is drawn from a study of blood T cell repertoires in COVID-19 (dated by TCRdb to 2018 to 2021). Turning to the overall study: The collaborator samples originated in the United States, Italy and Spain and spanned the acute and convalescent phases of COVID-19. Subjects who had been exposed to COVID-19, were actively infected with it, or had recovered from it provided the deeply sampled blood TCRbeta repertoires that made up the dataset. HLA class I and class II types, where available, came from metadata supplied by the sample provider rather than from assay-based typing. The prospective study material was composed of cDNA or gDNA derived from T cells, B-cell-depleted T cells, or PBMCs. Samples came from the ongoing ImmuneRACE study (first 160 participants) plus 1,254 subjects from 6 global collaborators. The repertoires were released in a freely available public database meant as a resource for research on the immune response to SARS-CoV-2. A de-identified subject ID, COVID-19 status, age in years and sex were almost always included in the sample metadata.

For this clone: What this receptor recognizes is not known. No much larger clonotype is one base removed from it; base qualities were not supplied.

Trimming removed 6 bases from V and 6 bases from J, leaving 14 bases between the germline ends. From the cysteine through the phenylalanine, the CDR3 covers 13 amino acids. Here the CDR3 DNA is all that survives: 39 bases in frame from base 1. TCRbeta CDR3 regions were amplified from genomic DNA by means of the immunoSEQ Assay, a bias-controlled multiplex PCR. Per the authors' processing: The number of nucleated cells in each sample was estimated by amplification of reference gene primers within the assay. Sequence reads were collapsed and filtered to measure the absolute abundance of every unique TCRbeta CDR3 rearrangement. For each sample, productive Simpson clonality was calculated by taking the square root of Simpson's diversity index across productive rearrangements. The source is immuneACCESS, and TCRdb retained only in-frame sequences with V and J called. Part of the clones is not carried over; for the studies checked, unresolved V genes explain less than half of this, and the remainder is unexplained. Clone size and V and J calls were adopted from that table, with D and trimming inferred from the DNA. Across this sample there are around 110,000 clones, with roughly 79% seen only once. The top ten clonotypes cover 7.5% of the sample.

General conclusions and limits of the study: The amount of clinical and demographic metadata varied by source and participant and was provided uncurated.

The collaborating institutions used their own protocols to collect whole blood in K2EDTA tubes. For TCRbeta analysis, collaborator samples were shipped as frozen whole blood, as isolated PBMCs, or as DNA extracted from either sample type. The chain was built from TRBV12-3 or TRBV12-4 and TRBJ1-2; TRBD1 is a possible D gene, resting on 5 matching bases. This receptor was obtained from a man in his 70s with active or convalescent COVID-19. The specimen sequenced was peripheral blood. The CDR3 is CASSGGVSHGYTF. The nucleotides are TGTGCCAGCAGCGGGGGGGTTAGTCATGGCTACACCTTC.